Shown below are 11 T cell receptor beta chains from a single sample sequenced in a study of siplizumab effects on memory and regulatory T cells. Clones were sequenced by immunoSEQ multiplex PCR, and TCRdb holds only the in-frame ones, with some missing. The repertoire holds approximately 100,000 clones, with just under 95% as singletons. Sequenced sample: non-Treg CD4+ T cells sorted from blood. The source is a human donor in good health.

V gene TRBV5-1 combines with J gene TRBJ1-5, with D perhaps TRBD1 (6 bases). Trimming pared 4 bases from V and 4 bases from J, leaving 12 bases between. The CDR3 has 14 residues. Germline CDR1 SGHRS, CDR2 YFSETQ. The CDR3 sequence: CASSPEGGNQPQHF. CDR3 bases: TGCGCCAGCAGCCCCGAGGGGGGGAATCAGCCCCAGCATTTT.

This chain links TRBV2 with TRBJ1-2, with D possibly TRBD1 on 5 matching bases. The CDR3 loop spans 15 amino acids. Per germline, CDR1 SNHLY and CDR2 FYNNEI. Trimming took 7 bases from V and 5 from J, leaving 20 bases between them. The CDR3: CASIPDGAGAYGYTF. The CDR3 nucleotides read TGTGCCAGCATCCCCGACGGGGCGGGAGCGTATGGCTACACCTTC.

The genes are TRBV5-1 and TRBJ2-1, with unresolved D. V gave up 0 bases and J gave up 0 bases, with 7 bases separating them. The CDR3 is made up of 15 amino acids. The germline V gene encodes CDR1 SGHRS and CDR2 YFSETQ. This CDR3 reads CASSLEVSSYNEQFF. CDR3 bases: TGCGCCAGCAGCTTGGAGGTTAGCTCCTACAATGAGCAGTTCTTC.

The J gene is TRBJ1-3, the V gene TRBV19, with D perhaps TRBD1 (6 bases). Trimming removed 1 base from V and 0 bases from J, with 16 bases in between. Germline V lookup: CDR1 LNHDA, CDR2 SQIVND (reference sequence). The CDR3 extends over 18 amino acids. CDR3 coding DNA: TGTGCCAGTAGTATAGCCCCCCCTCAGGGGAGCTCTGGAAACACCATATATTTT. Amino acid sequence: CASSIAPPQGSSGNTIYF.

The V call is TRBV11-1, the J call TRBJ2-3, with D perhaps TRBD1 (6 bases). The CDR3 runs 16 residues. The germline CDR1 and CDR2 sequences are SGHAT and FQDESV (reference sequence). Between the trimmed V and J ends, which lost 1 base and 0 bases, there was a span of 11 bases. CDR3 in DNA: TGTGCCAGCAGCTTAGACAGGGTGGGGAGCACAGATACGCAGTATTTT. Translation: CASSLDRVGSTDTQYF.

J is TRBJ2-7 and V is TRBV6-5, with D tentatively TRBD1 (6 bases). From germline, CDR1 is MNHEY and CDR2 SVGAGI. CDR3 length: 15 amino acids. The ends were cut back, 0 bases at V and 2 bases at J, with 11 bases in the middle. CDR3: CASSYSGTSTYEQYF. The CDR3 region has the DNA TGTGCCAGCAGTTACTCCGGGACAAGTACCTACGAGCAGTACTTC.

The CDR3 loop is CASSYTGAADTIYF. In DNA, the CDR3 is TGTGCCAGCAGCTATACAGGGGCGGCGGACACCATATATTTT. V is TRBV11-1 and J is TRBJ1-3, with 7 bases matching TRBD1. The V and J ends lost 4 bases and 8 bases, in that order; junction bases with no gene match: 8. CDR3 length equals 14 residues. Germline V CDR1 and CDR2: SGHAT, FQDESV (reference sequence).

The genes are TRBV4-1 and TRBJ2-7, with D unclear. The CDR3 is made up of 13 amino acids. CDR1 and CDR2 from the germline V gene are MGHRA and YSYEKL. V lost 2 bases and J 2 bases, leaving 7 bases between the germline ends. The CDR3 DNA sequence: TGCGCCAGCAGCCAAATTCCAACCTACGAGCAGTACTTC. Its translation: CASSQIPTYEQYF.

The chain uses TRBV28 and TRBJ1-2; unclear D gene. Trimming stripped 6 bases from V and 7 bases from J, with 21 bases between. Germline loops: CDR1 MDHEN, CDR2 SYDVKM. The CDR3 sequence is 15 residues long. The DNA for the CDR3 is TGTGCCAGCAGCTTTTTAGGGTGGTCTTGGAGTGGCTACACCTTC. This sequence encodes CASSFLGWSWSGYTF.

This clone was seen more than once but under ten times. The chain has TRBV5-5 and TRBJ1-5; no clear D gene. The CDR3 runs to 15 residues. Trimming removed 0 bases at V and 2 bases at J, with 9 bases between. Looked up from germline, CDR1 is SGHKS and CDR2 is YYEKEE (reference sequence). This chain's CDR3 is CASSLGSTGNQPQHF. DNA for the CDR3: TGTGCCAGCAGCTTGGGATCCACTGGCAATCAGCCCCAGCATTTT.

The V call is TRBV5-1, the J call TRBJ1-2; D possibly corresponds to TRBD1 (6 bases). This CDR3 is built from 15 residues. The V and J ends lost 0 bases and 5 bases respectively, with 14 bases between them. The germline gives CDR1 SGHRS, CDR2 YFSETQ. CDR3 region: CASSLALGRGYGYTF. CDR3 nucleotide sequence: TGCGCCAGCAGCTTGGCCTTGGGCAGGGGTTATGGCTACACCTTC.